This T cell receptor beta chain comes out of a study of blood T cell repertoires in COVID-19 (dated by TCRdb to about 2020). About the full investigation: The collaborator samples originated in the United States, Italy and Spain and spanned the acute and convalescent phases of COVID-19. The repertoires were released in a freely available public database meant as a resource for research on the immune response to SARS-CoV-2. Samples were obtained from the ongoing ImmuneRACE study (first 160 participants) and from 1,000 to 1,500 subjects provided by 6 global collaborators. Where available, HLA class I and class II types were obtained from metadata supplied by the sample provider rather than from assay-based typing. The prospective study material was composed of cDNA or gDNA derived from T cells, B-cell-depleted T cells, or PBMCs. Nearly every sample came with metadata listing a de-identified subject ID, COVID-19 status, age in years and sex. Deeply sampled blood TCRbeta repertoires from subjects exposed to, actively infected with, or recovered from COVID-19 were included in the dataset. General study outcomes and caveats: How much clinical and demographic metadata was included differed by source and by participant, and the metadata was provided uncurated.

Participants in the prospective study were aged about 18 to 95 years, lived in over 20 United States geographic areas, and enrolled through a virtual design. Cohort assignment in the prospective study relied on participant-reported clinical history from a screening survey and a study questionnaire. Recovered participants in ImmuneRACE Cohort 3 were defined by two consecutive negative NP/OP PCR tests, clearance by a healthcare professional, or resolution of symptoms. Each participant in the prospective study had whole blood, serum and a nasopharyngeal or oropharyngeal swab collected by mobile phlebotomists. Additional blood draws and questionnaires over an approximately 2-month period could optionally be provided by prospective study participants. Blood samples from the prospective study were shipped frozen or at room temperature prior to DNA extraction. CDR1 and CDR2, looked up from the germline V gene, are LGHNA and YNFKEQ. Taken from cysteine to phenylalanine, the CDR3 has 16 residues. Only the CDR3 DNA stays, 48 bases, in frame from base 1. The germline V and J ends show losses of 2 bases and 4 bases respectively, and no gene match explains 8 bases of the junction.

Turning to this clone: Its antigen is still unknown. Qualities for individual bases were not recorded, and no much larger clone is one base off.

TCRbeta CDR3 regions were amplified from genomic DNA using the immunoSEQ Assay, a bias-controlled multiplex PCR. Per the authors' processing: Nucleated cell counts per sample were estimated from amplification of reference gene primers within the assay. To quantify the absolute abundance of each unique TCRbeta CDR3 rearrangement, sequence reads were collapsed and filtered. For each sample, productive Simpson clonality was calculated by taking the square root of Simpson's diversity index across productive rearrangements. In TCRdb, the immuneACCESS table is reduced to in-frame sequences with V and J assigned. These tables do not hold every clone; where another copy was compared, an unresolved V gene accounts for under half, and the others remain unexplained. The V and J calls and the clone size are those of that table, but D and trimming were determined from the DNA. The sample contains roughly 300,000 clones, 85% to 90% of them found a single time. The ten largest clonotypes hold around 4.6% of the sample.

The TCR sequence derives from a man aged 25-45 years who had recovered from COVID-19. Input material: PBMCs or T cells enriched from blood (not recorded which). The rearranged segments are TRBV4-2 and TRBJ2-3; 8 junctional bases match TRBD2. At the DNA level, the sequence is TGTGCCAGCAGCCAATCTAGCGGGCCGCTGGCAGATACGCAGTATTTT. Its amino acids are CASSQSSGPLADTQYF.